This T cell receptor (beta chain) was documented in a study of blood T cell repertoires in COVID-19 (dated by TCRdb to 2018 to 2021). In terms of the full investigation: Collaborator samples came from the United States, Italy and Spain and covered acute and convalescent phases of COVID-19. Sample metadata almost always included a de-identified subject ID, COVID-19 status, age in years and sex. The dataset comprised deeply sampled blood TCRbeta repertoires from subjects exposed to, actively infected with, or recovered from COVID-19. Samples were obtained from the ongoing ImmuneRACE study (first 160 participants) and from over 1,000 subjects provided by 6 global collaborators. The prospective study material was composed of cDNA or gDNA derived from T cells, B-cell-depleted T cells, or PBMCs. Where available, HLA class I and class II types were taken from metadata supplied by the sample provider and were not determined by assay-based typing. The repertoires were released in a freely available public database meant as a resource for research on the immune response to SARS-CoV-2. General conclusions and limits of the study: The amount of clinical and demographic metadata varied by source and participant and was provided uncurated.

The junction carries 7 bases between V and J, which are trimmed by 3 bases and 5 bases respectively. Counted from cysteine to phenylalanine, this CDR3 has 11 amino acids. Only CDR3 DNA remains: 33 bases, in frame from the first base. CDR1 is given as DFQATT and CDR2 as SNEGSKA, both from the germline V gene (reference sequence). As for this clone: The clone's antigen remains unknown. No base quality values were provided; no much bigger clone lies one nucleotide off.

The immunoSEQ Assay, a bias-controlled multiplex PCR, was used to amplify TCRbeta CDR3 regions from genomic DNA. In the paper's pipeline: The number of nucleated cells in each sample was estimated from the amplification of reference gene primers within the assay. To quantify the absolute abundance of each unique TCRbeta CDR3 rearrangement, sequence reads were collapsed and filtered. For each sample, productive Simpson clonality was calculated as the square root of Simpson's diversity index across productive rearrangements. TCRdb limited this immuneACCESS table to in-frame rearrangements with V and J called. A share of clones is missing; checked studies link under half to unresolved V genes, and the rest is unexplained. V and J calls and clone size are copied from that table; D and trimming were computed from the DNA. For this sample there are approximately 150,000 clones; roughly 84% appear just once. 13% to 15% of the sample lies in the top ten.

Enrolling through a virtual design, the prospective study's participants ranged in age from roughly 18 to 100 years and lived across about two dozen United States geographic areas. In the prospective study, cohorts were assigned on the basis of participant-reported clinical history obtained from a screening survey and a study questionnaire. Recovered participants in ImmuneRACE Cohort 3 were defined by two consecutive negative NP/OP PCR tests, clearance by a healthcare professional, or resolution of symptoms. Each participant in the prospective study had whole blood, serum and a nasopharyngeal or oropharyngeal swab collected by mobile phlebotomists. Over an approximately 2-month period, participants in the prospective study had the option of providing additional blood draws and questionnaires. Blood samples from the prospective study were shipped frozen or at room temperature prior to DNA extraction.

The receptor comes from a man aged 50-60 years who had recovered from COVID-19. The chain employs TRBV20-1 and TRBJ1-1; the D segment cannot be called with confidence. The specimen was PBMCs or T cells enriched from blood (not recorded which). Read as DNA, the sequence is TGCAGTGCTAGCAGGCAGACTGAAGCTTTCTTT. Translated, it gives CSASRQTEAFF.